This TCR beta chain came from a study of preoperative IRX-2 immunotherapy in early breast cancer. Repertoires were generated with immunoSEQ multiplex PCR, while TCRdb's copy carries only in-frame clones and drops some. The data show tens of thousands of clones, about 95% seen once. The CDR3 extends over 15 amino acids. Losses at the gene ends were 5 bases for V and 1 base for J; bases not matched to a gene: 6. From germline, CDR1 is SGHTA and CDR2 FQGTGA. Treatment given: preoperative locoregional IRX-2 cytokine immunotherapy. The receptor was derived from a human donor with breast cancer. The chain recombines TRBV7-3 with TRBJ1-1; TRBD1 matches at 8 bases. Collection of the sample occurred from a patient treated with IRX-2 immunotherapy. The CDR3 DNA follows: TGTGCCAGCAGCCAGGACAGGGCCCGGAACACTGAAGCTTTCTTT. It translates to CASSQDRARNTEAFF.